This T cell receptor beta chain was profiled in a study of blood T cell repertoires in COVID-19. Methods used by the authors: Amplification from reference gene primers served as the basis for estimated nucleated cell counts. Sequencing was performed with immunoSEQ multiplex PCR; in TCRdb, only in-frame clones are kept and a portion is missing. V, J and clone size reflect that table, while D and trimming were determined from the DNA. The repertoire includes approximately 300,000 clones, roughly 90% of them detected once, and around 6% sits in the top ten. Germline lookup yields CDR1 SNHLY and CDR2 FYNNEI. The CDR3 runs to 14 residues. V was clipped by 4 bases and J by 8 bases; unmatched bases: 9.

Sequences were obtained from peripheral blood. The chain is built from TRBV2 and TRBJ1-2; TRBD1 aligns across 8 bases. This TCR came from a man aged 18 to 29 who had recovered from COVID-19. The CDR3 spells CASSVAGGAGGYTF. The CDR3, as DNA: TGTGCCAGCAGTGTGGCAGGGGGCGCGGGGGGCTACACCTTC.